These 10 T cell receptor beta chains were sequenced from one sample in a study of PD-L1 blockade in urothelial cancer. Time point specified: pretreatment peripheral blood. The table came from immunoSEQ multiplex PCR; TCRdb's copy has only in-frame clones and leaves some out. Of roughly 130,000 clones detected, 84% appear once; the ten largest clones hold roughly 3.2%. Sequenced here: PBMCs, sampled around atezolizumab (anti-PD-L1) treatment. All receptors come from a man over 45 with urothelial cancer.

The genes are TRBV7-9 and TRBJ2-3; 12 bases are shared with TRBD2. The germline V gene has CDR1 SEHNR and CDR2 FQNEAQ (reference sequence). The junction had 1 base not matched to a gene; V was cut back by 3 bases and J by 0 bases. The CDR3 extends over 16 amino acids. In nucleotides, the CDR3 is TGTGCCAGCAGCTTCGGGACTAGCGGGAGCACAGATACGCAGTATTTT. Encoded protein: CASSFGTSGSTDTQYF.

This sequence joins TRBV9 and TRBJ2-5; 8 positions agree with TRBD1. V shed 3 bases, J shed 3 bases, and the junction held 7 bases outside the gene matches. The CDR3 runs to 15 residues. Germline CDR1 and CDR2: SGDLS and YYNGEE. The CDR3 sequence is CASSGGRGREETQYF. In nucleotides, the CDR3 is TGTGCCAGCAGCGGGGGCAGGGGGCGCGAAGAGACCCAGTACTTC.

The chain combines TRBV18 with TRBJ1-1, with D possibly matching TRBD1 (5 bases). CDR1 is KGHSH, CDR2 LQKENI, per germline. This CDR3 comprises 14 residues. Trimming pared 3 bases from V and 1 base from J, leaving 9 bases between. The CDR3 reads CASSPTDTNTEAFF. The CDR3 nucleotides are TGTGCCAGCTCACCCACGGACACGAACACTGAAGCTTTCTTT.

The chain couples TRBV30 to TRBJ2-7, with 13 bases fitting TRBD2. Germline trimming cut 4 bases from V and 9 bases from J; bases unmatched to any gene: 12. Germline-derived CDR1 and CDR2 are GTSNPN and SVGIG (reference sequence). The CDR3 loop spans 15 amino acids. DNA of the CDR3: TGTGCCTGGACCCGACCGGGACTAGCGGGACGATTGCAGTACTTC. It translates to CAWTRPGLAGRLQYF.

CDR3 sequence: CASKVGATLNTEAFF. The CDR3 nucleotides read TGTGCCAGTAAAGTTGGGGCAACTTTGAACACTGAAGCTTTCTTT. The chain combines TRBV19 with TRBJ1-1; D is possibly TRBD1 (5 bases). Germline V gives CDR1 LNHDA, CDR2 SQIVND (reference sequence). Between the trimmed V and J ends, which lost 7 bases and 0 bases, there was a span of 15 bases. The CDR3 runs 15 residues.

The genes are TRBV7-9 and TRBJ2-3, with 7 positions matching TRBD2. CDR1 and CDR2 (germline): SEHNR, FQNEAQ (reference sequence). The CDR3 runs 16 residues. The J segment lost 2 bases and the V segment lost 1 base, leaving 6 bases of the junction unmatched. CDR3 loop: CASSLVPSGTTDTQYF. The CDR3 coding sequence is TGTGCCAGCAGCTTAGTCCCTAGCGGAACCACAGATACGCAGTATTTT.

This chain uses TRBV21-1 with TRBJ2-1; TRBD2 is taken as the D call from the table, unchecked against the DNA. TRBV21-1 is a pseudogene locus. The length of the CDR3 is 16 residues. The CDR3 region is CASSKLPSGTYNEQFF. DNA of the CDR3: TGTGCCAGCAGCAAACTCCCGTCCGGGACTTACAATGAGCAGTTCTTC.

The chain carries TRBV7-8 and TRBJ1-2, with unresolved D. V dropped 4 bases and J dropped 4 bases, with 19 bases sitting between them. This CDR3 is 16 amino acids long. Germline V lookup: CDR1 SGHVS, CDR2 FQNEAQ. The CDR3 DNA follows: TGTGCCAGCAGCTCGACATCGACCCGAACACTCTATGGCTACACCTTC. Its protein is CASSSTSTRTLYGYTF.

The chain uses TRBV7-9 and TRBJ2-3; 8 nucleotides align to TRBD2. Germline assignment: CDR1 SEHNR and CDR2 FQNEAQ (reference sequence). V was clipped by 5 bases and J by 5 bases; unmatched bases: 0. The CDR3 extends over 12 amino acids. CDR3 in DNA: TGTGCCAGCAGCAGCGGGGGAGATACGCAGTATTTT. It is translated as CASSSGGDTQYF.

The gene calls are TRBV19 and TRBJ1-6, with D perhaps TRBD1 (6 bases). Germline V gene lookup returns CDR1 LNHDA and CDR2 SQIVND (reference sequence). CDR3 length: 14 amino acids. Trimming left V 7 bases short and J 9 bases short, with 16 bases between. CDR3 nucleotides: TGTGCCAGTAATTCCGGCAGGGGAACTTCACCCCTCCACTTT. Translating gives CASNSGRGTSPLHF.